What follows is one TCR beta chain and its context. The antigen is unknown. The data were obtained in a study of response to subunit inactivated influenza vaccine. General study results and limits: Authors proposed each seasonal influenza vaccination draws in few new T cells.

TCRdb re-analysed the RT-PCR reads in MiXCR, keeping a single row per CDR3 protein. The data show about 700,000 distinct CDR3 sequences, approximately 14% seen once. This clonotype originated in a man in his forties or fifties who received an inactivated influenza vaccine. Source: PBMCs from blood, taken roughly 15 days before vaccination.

The CDR3 spells CASSTGLAGDTQYF. The DNA of the CDR3 is TGTGCCAGCAGCACTGGACTAGCGGGGGATACGCAGTATTTT. V and J are TRBV5-6 and TRBJ2-3; 12 bases fit TRBD2. This CDR3 is built from 14 residues. The J segment lost 6 bases and the V segment lost 4 bases, leaving 3 bases of the junction unmatched. Germline V gives CDR1 SGHDT, CDR2 YYEEEE.